This TCR beta chain is drawn from a study of T cell responses to AZD1222 COVID-19 vaccine. This clone was observed a few times. The repertoire was sequenced with immunoSEQ multiplex PCR; TCRdb's copy has only in-frame clones and lacks some. The sample yields about 84,000 clones, roughly 85% seen once. The germline CDR1 and CDR2 sequences are KGHDR and SFDVKD. This CDR3 is 15 amino acids long. The J segment lost 3 bases and the V segment lost 5 bases, leaving 4 bases of the junction unmatched. The J gene is TRBJ2-3, the V gene TRBV24-1; 10 bases are a match to TRBD1. Source: peripheral blood, taken on day 0 of AZD1222 vaccination. This TCR came from an adult in good health. CDR3 residues: CATSAGTGVTDTQYF. The CDR3 DNA follows: TGTGCCACCAGTGCTGGGACAGGGGTTACAGATACGCAGTATTTT.